This TCR beta chain was found in a study of blood T cell repertoires in COVID-19. Deletions cut 4 bases from V and 6 bases from J, with 12 bases between. There are 13 residues in the CDR3. Germline V CDR1 and CDR2: SNHLY, FYNNEI. Original processing methods: Estimates of nucleated cell counts were drawn from the amplification of reference gene primers. This table comes from immunoSEQ multiplex PCR, and its TCRdb copy is limited to in-frame clones, with some not included. V and J calls and clone size are those listed in that table; D and trimming were worked out from the DNA. The table includes around 200,000 clones, 85% to 90% detected once.

The TCR sequence derives from a man aged 45 to 65 with acute or convalescent COVID-19. The chain couples TRBV2 to TRBJ1-1, with D perhaps TRBD1 (6 bases). The material sequenced was peripheral blood. CDR3 sequence: CASSGDTWAEAFF. The CDR3 coding sequence is TGTGCCAGCAGTGGGGACACCTGGGCTGAAGCTTTCTTT.